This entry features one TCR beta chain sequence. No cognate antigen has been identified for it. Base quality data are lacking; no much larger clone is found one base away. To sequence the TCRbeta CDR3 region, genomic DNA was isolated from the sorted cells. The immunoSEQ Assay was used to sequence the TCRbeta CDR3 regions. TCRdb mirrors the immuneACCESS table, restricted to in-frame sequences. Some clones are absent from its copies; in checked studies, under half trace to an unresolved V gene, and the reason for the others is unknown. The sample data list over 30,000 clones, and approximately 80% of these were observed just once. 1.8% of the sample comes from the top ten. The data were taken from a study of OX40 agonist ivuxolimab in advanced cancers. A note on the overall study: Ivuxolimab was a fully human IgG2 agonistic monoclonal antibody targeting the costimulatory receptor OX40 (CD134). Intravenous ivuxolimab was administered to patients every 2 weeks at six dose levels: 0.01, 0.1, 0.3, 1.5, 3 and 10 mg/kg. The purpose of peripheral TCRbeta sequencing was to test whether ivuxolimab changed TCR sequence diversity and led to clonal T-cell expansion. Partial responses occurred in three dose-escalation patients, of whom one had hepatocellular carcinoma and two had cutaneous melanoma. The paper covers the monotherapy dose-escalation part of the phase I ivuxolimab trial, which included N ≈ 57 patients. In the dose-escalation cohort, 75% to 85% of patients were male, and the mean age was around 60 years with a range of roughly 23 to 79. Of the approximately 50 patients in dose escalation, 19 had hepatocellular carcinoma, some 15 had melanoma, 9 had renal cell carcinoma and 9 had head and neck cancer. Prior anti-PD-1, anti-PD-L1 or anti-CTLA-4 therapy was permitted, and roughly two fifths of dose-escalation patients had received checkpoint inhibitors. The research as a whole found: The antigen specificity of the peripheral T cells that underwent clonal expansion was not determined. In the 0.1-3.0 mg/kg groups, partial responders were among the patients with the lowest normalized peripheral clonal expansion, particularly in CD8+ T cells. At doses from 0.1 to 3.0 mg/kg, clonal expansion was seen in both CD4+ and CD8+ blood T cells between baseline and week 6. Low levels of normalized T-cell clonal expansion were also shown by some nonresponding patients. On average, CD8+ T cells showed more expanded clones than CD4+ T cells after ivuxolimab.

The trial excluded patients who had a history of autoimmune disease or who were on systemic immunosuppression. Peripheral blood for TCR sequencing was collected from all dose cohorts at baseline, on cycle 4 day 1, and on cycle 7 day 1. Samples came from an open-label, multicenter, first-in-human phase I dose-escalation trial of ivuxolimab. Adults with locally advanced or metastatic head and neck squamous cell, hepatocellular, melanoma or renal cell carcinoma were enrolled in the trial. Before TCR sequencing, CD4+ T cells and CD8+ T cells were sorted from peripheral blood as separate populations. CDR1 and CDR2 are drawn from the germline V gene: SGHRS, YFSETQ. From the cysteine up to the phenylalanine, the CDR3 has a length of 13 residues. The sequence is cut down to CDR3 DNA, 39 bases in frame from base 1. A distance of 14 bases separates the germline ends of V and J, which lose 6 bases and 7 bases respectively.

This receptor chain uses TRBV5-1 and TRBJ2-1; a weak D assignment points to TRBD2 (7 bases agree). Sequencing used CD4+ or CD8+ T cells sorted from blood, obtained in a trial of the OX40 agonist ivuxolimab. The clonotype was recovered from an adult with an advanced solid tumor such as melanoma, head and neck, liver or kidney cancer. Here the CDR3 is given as CASNGGAWNEQFF. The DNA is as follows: TGCGCCAGCAATGGGGGGGCTTGGAATGAGCAGTTCTTC.